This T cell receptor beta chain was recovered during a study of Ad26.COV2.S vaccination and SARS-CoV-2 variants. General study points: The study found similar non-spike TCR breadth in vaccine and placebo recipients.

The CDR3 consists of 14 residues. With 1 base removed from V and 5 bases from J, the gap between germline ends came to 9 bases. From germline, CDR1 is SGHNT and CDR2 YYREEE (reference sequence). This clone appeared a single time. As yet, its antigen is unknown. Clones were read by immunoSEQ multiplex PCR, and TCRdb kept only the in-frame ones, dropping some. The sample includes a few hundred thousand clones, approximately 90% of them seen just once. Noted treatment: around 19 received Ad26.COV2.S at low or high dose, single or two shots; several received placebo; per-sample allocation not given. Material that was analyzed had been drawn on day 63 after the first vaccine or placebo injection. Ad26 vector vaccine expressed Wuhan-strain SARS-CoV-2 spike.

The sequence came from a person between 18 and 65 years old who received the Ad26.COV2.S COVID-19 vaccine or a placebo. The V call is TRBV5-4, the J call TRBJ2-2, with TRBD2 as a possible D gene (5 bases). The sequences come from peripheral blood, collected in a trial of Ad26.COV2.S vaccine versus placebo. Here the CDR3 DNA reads TGTGCCAGCAGCTTGAAAGCGGTGACCGGGGAGCTGTTTTTT. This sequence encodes CASSLKAVTGELFF. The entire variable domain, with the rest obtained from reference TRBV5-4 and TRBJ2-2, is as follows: ETGVTQSPTHLIKTRGQQVTLRCSSQSGHNTVSWYQQALGQGPQFIFQYYREEENGRGNFPPRFSGLQFPNYSSELNVNALELDDSALYLCASSLKAVTGELFFGEGSRLTVL.